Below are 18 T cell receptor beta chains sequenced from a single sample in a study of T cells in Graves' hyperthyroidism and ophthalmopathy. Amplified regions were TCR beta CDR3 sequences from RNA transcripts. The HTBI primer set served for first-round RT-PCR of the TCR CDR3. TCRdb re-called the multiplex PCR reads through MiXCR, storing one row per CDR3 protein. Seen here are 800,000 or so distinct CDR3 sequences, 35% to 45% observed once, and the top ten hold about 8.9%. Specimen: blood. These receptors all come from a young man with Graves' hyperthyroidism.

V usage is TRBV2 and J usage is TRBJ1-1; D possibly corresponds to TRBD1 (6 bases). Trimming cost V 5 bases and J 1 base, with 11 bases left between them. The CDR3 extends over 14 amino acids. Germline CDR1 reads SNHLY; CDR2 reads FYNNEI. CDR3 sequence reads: CASSYQGSNTEAFF. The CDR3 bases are TGTGCCAGCAGTTACCAGGGGTCGAACACTGAAGCTTTCTTT.

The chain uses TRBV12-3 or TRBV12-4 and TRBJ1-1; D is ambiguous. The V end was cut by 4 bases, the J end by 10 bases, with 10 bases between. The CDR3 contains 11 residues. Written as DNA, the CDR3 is TGTGCCAGCAGTTATGAGGCGGGAGCTTTCTTT. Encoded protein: CASSYEAGAFF.

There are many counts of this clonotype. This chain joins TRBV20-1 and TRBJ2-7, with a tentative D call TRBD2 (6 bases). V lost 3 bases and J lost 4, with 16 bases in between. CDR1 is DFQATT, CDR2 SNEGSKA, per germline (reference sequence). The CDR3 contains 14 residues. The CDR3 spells CSARSQAAGYEQYF. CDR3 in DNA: TGCAGTGCTAGGTCGCAGGCCGCGGGATACGAGCAGTACTTC.

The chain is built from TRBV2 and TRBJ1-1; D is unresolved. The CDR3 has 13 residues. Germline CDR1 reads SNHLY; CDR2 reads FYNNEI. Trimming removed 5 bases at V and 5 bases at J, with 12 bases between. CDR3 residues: CASSLLIGTEAFF. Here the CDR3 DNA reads TGTGCCAGCAGTCTATTGATCGGGACTGAAGCTTTCTTT. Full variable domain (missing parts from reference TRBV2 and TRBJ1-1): EPEVTQTPSHQVTQMGQEVILRCVPISNHLYFYWYRQILGQKVEFLVSFYNNEISEKSEIFDDQFSVERPDGSNFTLKIRSTKLEDSAMYFCASSLLIGTEAFFGQGTRLTVV.

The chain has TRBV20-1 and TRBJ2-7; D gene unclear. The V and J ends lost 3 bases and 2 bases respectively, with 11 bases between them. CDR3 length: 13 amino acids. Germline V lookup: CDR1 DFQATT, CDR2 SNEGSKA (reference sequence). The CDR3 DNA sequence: TGCAGTGCTAGTCCGTCAGCAGCCTACGAGCAGTACTTC. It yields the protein CSASPSAAYEQYF.

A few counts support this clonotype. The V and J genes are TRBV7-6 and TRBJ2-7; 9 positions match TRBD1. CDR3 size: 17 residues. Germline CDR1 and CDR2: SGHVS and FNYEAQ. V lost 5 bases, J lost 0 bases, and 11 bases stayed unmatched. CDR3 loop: CASSPDILTGGSYEQYF. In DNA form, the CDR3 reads TGTGCCAGCAGCCCCGACATTCTGACAGGGGGCTCCTACGAGCAGTACTTC.

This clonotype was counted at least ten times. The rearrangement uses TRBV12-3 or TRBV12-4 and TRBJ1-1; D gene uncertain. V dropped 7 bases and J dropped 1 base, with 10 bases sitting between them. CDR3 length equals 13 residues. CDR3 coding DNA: TGTGCCAGCACGAGGATGAAGAACACTGAAGCTTTCTTT. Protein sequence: CASTRMKNTEAFF.

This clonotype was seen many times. The CDR3 is CASSVGQDGEQYF. The CDR3 DNA is TGTGCCAGCAGCGTAGGTCAGGATGGGGAGCAGTACTTC. The chain employs TRBV9 and TRBJ2-7; no clear D gene. The V end lost 0 bases, the J end lost 7 bases, and 11 bases lay between the germline ends. The CDR3 totals 13 residues. Germline CDR1 reads SGDLS; CDR2 reads YYNGEE.

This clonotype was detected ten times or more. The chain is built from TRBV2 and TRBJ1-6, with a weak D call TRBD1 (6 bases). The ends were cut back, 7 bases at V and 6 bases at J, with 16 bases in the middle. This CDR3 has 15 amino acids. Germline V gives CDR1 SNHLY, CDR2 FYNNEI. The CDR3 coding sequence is TGTGCCAGCAAAGGGGCGGGACATAGTAATTCACCCCTCCACTTT. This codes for CASKGAGHSNSPLHF.

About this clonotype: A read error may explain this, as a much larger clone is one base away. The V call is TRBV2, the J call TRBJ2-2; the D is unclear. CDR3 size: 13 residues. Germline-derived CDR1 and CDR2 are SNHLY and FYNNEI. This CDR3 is CVSSGGVTGELFF. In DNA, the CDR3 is TGTGTCAGCAGTGGTGGCGTGACCGGGGAGCTGTTTTTT.

This CDR3 is CASSLQEGGYEQYF. The CDR3 bases are TGTGCCAGCAGCTTGCAAGAGGGGGGTTACGAGCAGTACTTC. The chain combines TRBV5-8 with TRBJ2-7; possibly TRBD1 or TRBD2 for D (6 bases each). The CDR3 is made up of 14 amino acids. V was clipped by 1 base and J by 4 bases, with 12 bases between them. Per the germline V gene, CDR1 is SGHTS and CDR2 is YDEGEE. Complete variable domain (other parts from reference TRBV5-8 and TRBJ2-7): EAGVTQSPTHLIKTRGQQATLRCSPISGHTSVYWYQQALGLGLQFLLWYDEGEERNRGNFPPRFSGRQFPNYSSELNVNALELEDSALYLCASSLQEGGYEQYFGPGTRLTVT.

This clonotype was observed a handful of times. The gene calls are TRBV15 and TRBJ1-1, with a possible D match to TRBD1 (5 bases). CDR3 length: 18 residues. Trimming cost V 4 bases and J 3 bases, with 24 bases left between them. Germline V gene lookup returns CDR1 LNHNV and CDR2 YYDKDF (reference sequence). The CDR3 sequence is CATSKHPGTQSGDTEAFF. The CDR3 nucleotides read TGTGCCACCAGCAAACACCCCGGGACGCAATCGGGGGACACTGAAGCTTTCTTT.

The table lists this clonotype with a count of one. CDR3 nucleotides: TGTGCCAGCAGATATACCGGGACTAGCGGGAGGGGCCTGTACTTC. Protein sequence: CASRYTGTSGRGLYF. This sequence joins TRBV6-6 and TRBJ2-7; 16 bases agree with TRBD2. The V and J ends lost 6 bases and 12 bases, in that order; junction bases with no gene match: 11. This CDR3 has 15 residues. Germline V gene sequence: CDR1 MNHNY, CDR2 SVGAGI (reference sequence).

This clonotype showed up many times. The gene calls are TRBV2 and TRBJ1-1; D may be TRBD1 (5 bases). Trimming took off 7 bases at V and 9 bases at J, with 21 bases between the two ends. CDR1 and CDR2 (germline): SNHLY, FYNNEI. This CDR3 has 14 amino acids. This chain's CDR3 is CASTELGAGWKAFF. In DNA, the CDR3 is TGTGCCAGCACCGAGCTCGGGGCGGGGTGGAAAGCTTTCTTT.

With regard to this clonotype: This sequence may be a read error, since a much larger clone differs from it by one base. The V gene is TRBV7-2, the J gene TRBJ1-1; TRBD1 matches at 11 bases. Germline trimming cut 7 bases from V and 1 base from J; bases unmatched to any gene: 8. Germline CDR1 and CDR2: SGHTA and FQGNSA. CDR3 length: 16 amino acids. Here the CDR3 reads CASNFGQGASNTEAFF. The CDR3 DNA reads TGTGCCAGCAACTTCGGACAGGGGGCCTCGAACACTGAAGCTTTCTTT.

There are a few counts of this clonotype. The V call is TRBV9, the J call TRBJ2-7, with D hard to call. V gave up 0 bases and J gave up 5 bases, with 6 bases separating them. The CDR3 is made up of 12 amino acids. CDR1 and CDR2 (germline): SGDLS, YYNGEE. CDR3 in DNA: TGTGCCAGCAGCGTAGGACACGACGAGCAGTACTTC. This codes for CASSVGHDEQYF.

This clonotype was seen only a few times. The CDR3 region is CASSFGGRVGNQPQHF. The CDR3 coding sequence is TGTGCCAGCAGCTTTGGGGGCAGAGTTGGCAATCAGCCCCAGCATTTT. The genes are TRBV7-8 and TRBJ1-5, with D tentatively TRBD1 (6 bases). Trimming removed 3 bases from V and 2 bases from J, with 14 bases in between. Germline loops: CDR1 SGHVS, CDR2 FQNEAQ. The CDR3 totals 16 residues.

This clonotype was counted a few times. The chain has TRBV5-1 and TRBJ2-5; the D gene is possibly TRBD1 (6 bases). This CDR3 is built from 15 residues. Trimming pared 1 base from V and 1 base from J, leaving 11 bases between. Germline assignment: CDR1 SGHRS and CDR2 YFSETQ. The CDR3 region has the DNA TGCGCCAGCAGCTTGCTCGGACAGATCCAAGAGACCCAGTACTTC. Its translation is CASSLLGQIQETQYF.